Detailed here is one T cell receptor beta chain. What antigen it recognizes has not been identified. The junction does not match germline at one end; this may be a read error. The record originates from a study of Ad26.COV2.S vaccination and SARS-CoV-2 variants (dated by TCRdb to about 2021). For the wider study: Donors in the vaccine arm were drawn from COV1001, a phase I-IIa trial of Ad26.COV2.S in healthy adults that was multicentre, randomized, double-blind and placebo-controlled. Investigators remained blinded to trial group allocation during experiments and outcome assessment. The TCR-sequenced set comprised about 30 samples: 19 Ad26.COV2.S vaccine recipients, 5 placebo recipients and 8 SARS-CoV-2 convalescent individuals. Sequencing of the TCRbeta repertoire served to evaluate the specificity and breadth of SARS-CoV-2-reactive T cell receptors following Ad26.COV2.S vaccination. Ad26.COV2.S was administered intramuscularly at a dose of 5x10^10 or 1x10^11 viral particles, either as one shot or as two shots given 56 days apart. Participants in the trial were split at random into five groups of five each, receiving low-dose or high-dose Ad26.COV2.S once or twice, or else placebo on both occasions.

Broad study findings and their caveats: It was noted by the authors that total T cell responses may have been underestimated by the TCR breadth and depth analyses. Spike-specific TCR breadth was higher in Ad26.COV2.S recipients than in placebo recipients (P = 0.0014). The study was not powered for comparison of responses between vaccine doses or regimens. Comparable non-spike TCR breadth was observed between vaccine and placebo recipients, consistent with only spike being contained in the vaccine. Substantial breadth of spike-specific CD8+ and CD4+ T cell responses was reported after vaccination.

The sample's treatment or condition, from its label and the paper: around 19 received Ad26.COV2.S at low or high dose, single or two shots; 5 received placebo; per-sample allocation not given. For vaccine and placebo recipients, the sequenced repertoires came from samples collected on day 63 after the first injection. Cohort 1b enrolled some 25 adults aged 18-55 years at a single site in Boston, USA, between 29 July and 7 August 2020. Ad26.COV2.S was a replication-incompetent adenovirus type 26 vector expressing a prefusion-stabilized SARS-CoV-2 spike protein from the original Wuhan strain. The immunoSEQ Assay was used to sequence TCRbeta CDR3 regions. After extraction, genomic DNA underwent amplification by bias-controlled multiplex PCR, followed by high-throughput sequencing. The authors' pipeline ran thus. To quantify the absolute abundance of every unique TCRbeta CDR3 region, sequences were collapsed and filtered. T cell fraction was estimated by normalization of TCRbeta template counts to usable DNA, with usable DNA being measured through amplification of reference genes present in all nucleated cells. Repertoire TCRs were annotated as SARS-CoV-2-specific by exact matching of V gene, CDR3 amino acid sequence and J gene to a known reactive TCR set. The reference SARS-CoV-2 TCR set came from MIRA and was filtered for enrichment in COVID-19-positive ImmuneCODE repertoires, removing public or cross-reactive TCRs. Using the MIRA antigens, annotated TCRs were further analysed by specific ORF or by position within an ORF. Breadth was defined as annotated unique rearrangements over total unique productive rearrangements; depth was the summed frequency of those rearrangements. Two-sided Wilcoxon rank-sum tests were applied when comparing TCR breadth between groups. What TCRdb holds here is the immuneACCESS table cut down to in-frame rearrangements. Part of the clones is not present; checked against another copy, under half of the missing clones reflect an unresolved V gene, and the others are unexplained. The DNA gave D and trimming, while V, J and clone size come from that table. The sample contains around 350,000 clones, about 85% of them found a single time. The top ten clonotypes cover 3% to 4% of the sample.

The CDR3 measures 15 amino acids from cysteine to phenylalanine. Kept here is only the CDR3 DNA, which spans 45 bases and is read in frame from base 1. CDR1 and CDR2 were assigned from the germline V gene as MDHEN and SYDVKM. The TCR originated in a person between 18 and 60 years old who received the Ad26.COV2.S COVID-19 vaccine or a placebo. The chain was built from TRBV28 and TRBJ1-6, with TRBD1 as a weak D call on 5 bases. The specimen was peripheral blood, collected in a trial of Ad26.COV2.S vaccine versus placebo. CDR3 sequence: CASSLWDQGDSPLHF. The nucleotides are TGTGCCAGCAGTCTATGGGACCAAGGGGATTCACCCCTCCACTTT.